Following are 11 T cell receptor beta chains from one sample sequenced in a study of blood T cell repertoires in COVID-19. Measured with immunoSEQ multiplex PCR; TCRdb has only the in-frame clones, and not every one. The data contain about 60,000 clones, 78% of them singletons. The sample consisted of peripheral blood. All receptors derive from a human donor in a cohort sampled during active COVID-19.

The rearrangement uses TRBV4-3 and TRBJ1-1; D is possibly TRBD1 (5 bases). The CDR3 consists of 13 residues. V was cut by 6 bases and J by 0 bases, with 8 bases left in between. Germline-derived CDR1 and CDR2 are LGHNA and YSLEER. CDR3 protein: CASSGHLNTEAFF. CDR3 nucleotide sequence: TGCGCCAGCAGTGGACATTTGAACACTGAAGCTTTCTTT.

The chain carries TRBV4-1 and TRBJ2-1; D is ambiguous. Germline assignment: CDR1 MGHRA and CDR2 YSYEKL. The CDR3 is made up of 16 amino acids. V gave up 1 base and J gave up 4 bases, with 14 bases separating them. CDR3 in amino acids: CASSQVDLTSYNEQFF. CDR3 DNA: TGCGCCAGCAGCCAAGTAGACCTGACTTCATACAATGAGCAGTTCTTC.

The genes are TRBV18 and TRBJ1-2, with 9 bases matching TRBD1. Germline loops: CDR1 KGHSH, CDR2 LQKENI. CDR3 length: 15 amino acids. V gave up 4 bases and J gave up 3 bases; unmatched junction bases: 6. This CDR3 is CASSLRTGADYGYTF. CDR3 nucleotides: TGTGCCAGCTCACTCCGGACAGGGGCTGACTATGGCTACACCTTC.

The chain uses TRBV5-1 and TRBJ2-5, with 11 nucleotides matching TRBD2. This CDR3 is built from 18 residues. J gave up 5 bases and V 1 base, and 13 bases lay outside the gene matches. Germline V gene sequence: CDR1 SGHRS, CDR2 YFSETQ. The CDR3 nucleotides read TGCGCCAGCAGCTTGAAGATAACTAGCGGGAGCGGAATGGAGACCCAGTACTTC. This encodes CASSLKITSGSGMETQYF.

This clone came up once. CDR3 residues: CASSVGGGAGEQYF. CDR3 in DNA: TGTGCCAGCAGCGTAGGCGGCGGGGCGGGAGAGCAGTACTTC. The rearrangement joins TRBV9 to TRBJ2-7, with D tentatively TRBD2 (6 bases). The CDR3 loop spans 14 amino acids. V lost 0 bases, J lost 7 bases, and 14 bases lay in between. The germline CDR1 and CDR2 sequences are SGDLS and YYNGEE. The variable domain in full, with the rest retrieved from reference TRBV9 and TRBJ2-7, is DSGVTQTPKHLITATGQRVTLRCSPRSGDLSVYWYQQSLDQGLQFLIQYYNGEERAKGNILERFSAQQFPDLHSELNLSSLELGDSALYFCASSVGGGAGEQYFGPGTRLTVT.

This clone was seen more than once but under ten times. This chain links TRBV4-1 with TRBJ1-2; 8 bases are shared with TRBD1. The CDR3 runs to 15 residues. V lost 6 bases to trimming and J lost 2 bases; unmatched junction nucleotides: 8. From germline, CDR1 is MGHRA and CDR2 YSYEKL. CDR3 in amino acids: CASSVYRTGNYGYTF. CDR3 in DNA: TGCGCCAGCAGTGTTTATCGGACAGGGAACTATGGCTACACCTTC.

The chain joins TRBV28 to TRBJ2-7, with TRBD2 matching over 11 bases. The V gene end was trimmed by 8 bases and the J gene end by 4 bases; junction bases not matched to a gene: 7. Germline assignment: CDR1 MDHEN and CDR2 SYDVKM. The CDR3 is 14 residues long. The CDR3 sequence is CASATTSGNYEQYF. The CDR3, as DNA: TGTGCCAGCGCCACGACTAGCGGGAATTACGAGCAGTACTTC.

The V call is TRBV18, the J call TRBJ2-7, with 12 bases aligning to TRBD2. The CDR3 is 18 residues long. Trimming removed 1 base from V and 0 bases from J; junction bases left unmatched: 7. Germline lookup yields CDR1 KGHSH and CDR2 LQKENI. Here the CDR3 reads CASSPQTSGGASSYEQYF. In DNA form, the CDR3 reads TGTGCCAGCTCACCACAGACTAGCGGGGGAGCAAGCTCCTACGAGCAGTACTTC.

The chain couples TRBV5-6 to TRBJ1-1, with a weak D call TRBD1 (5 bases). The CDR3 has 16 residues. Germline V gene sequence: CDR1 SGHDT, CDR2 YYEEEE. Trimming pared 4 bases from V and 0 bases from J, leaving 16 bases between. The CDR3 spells CASSLGPGGMNTEAFF. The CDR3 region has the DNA TGTGCCAGCAGCCTCGGGCCTGGGGGGATGAACACTGAAGCTTTCTTT.

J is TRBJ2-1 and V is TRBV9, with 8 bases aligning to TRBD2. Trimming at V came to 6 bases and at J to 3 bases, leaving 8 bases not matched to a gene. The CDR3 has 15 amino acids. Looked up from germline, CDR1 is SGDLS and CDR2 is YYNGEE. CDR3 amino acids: CASTGGWSSYNEQFF. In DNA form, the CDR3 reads TGTGCCAGCACGGGGGGGTGGTCCAGCTACAATGAGCAGTTCTTC.

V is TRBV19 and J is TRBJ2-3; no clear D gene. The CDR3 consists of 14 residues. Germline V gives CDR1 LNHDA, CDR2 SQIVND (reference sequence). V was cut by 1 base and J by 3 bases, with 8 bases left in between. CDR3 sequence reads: CASSIVGNTDTQYF. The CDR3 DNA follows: TGTGCCAGTAGTATAGTCGGTAATACAGATACGCAGTATTTT.